A selection of T cell receptor beta chains follows, all from one sample in a study of blood T cell repertoires in COVID-19. Method: immunoSEQ multiplex PCR; TCRdb's copy keeps in-frame clones and lacks some. The sample carries nearly 95,000 clones, roughly 70% recorded once. What was sequenced was peripheral blood. Receptor source: a man aged 65 to 79 with COVID-19, enrolled during active disease. Both conserved end residues are part of each CDR3. The D gene is left open where the match is weak. Rows may omit the clone size; those that give it use once, few, many or a size class.

TRBD2 TRBJ2-1 TRBV3-1/TRBV3-2 few TGTGCCAGCAGCTTACGGAGGACTAGCGGGGATGAGCAGTTCTTC CASSLRRTSGDEQFF
TRBD2 TRBJ2-7 TRBV4-1 - TGCGCCAGCAAGACTAGCGGGAGCTCCTATGAGCAGTACTTC CASKTSGSSYEQYF
TRBD2 TRBJ2-7 TRBV11-2 - TGTGCCAGCAGCTTAGCACTAGCGAGTCCCGATTTGTACTTC CASSLALASPDLYF
- TRBJ1-6 TRBV27 few TGTGCCAGCAGTTTAATGGCCGGGGACTCAAATTCACCCCTCCACTTT CASSLMAGDSNSPLHF
TRBD2 TRBJ2-1 TRBV7-9 - TGTGCCAGCAGCGTGGGACTAGCGGACTTCTCCTACAATGAGCAGTTCTTC CASSVGLADFSYNEQFF
TRBD1 TRBJ1-5 TRBV19 - TGTGCCAGTAGGACAGGGGAAGGCGGCAATCAGCCCCAGCATTTT CASRTGEGGNQPQHF
TRBD1 TRBJ2-5 TRBV7-2 - TGTGCCAGCAGCTTAGATCGACAGGGGGTTGAGACCCAGTACTTC CASSLDRQGVETQYF
- TRBJ1-5 TRBV30 - TGTGCCTGGAGTCCCTCGCGGGAGCCCCAGCATTTT CAWSPSREPQHF
- TRBJ1-4 TRBV6-5 - TGTGCCACCCTGCCCGGGAGCTTCGATGAAAAACTGTTTTTT CATLPGSFDEKLFF
TRBD2 TRBJ2-3 TRBV9 - TGTGCCAGCAGCTTTCTAGCGGGAGGCACAGATACGCAGTATTTT CASSFLAGGTDTQYF
- TRBJ1-5 TRBV12-3/TRBV12-4 once TGTGCCAGCAGCCTAGGCCCCTATCAGCCCCAGCATTTT CASSLGPYQPQHF
- TRBJ1-6 TRBV5-6 - TGTGCCAGCATCCCCGCGGCTGGATCCTATAATTCACCCCTCCACTTT CASIPAAGSYNSPLHF
- TRBJ1-2 TRBV4-1 once TGCGCCAGCAGCCTGGACGGACTCTATGGCTACACCTTC CASSLDGLYGYTF
- TRBJ1-2 TRBV28 - TGTGCCAGCAGCTCGCCGGTTAACTATGGCTACACCTTC CASSSPVNYGYTF
- TRBJ2-3 TRBV2 - TGTGCCAGCACTCGCGCAGATACGCAGTATTTT CASTRADTQYF
TRBD2 TRBJ2-1 TRBV6-5 - TGTGCCAGCAGTTACGTTGGTAGCGGGAAGGGAAGGGAGCAGTTCTTC CASSYVGSGKGREQFF
TRBD1 TRBJ1-4 TRBV4-3 - TGCGCCAGCAGCGAACAGGGGAAGCCTAATGAAAAACTGTTTTTT CASSEQGKPNEKLFF
TRBD2 TRBJ2-5 TRBV6-2/TRBV6-3 once TGTGCCAGCAGATACAGCGCGGGAGGGGAGACCCAGTACTTC CASRYSAGGETQYF
TRBD2 TRBJ2-7 TRBV4-2 - TGTGCCAGCAGCCAGGAGCGGGACCCCGCCGAATCCTACGAGCAGTACTTC CASSQERDPAESYEQYF
TRBD1 TRBJ1-6 TRBV27 - TGTGCCAGCAGTCGCCAGACAGGGGGCGCGTATTCACCCCTCCACTTT CASSRQTGGAYSPLHF
TRBD2 TRBJ2-1 TRBV7-9 few TGTGCCAGCAGTTCCTCCCTGGGACTAGCGGGAGAGGGCTACAATGAGCAGTTCTTC CASSSSLGLAGEGYNEQFF
TRBD2 TRBJ2-3 TRBV10-3 - TGTGCCACCCGACTAGCGGGAGGTGATACGCAGTATTTT CATRLAGGDTQYF
- TRBJ2-2 TRBV5-6 - TGTGCCAGCAGCTGGGGCCCAGGTGCCGGGGAGCTGTTTTTT CASSWGPGAGELFF
TRBD1 TRBJ2-3 TRBV18 - TGTGCCAGCTCAGGACAGGTGGACTTGCCAGATACGCAGTATTTT CASSGQVDLPDTQYF
- TRBJ1-5 TRBV24-1 - TGTGCCACCAGTGATTTACAGAATCAGCCCCAGCATTTT CATSDLQNQPQHF
- TRBJ2-3 TRBV14 - TGTGCCAGCAGCAGTAGGGACTTGATAGATACGCAGTATTTT CASSSRDLIDTQYF
TRBD1 TRBJ2-5 TRBV4-3 - TGCGCCAGCAGCCAAGGAGACAGGGACCAAGAGACCCAGTACTTC CASSQGDRDQETQYF
TRBD1 TRBJ2-2 TRBV19 - TGTGCCAGTATCAAAGGGACAGCAAACACCGGGGAGCTGTTTTTT CASIKGTANTGELFF
TRBD1 TRBJ1-2 TRBV10-3 - TGTGCCATCAGTGGGGGGACAGGTCAAGCCTATGGCTACACCTTC CAISGGTGQAYGYTF
- TRBJ2-3 TRBV5-6 once TGTGCCAGCAGCTTCGTACGGAGCACAGATACGCAGTATTTT CASSFVRSTDTQYF
TRBD1 TRBJ2-7 TRBV28 - TGTGCCAGCAGGCCCACAGGGGGCAGCTACGAGCAGTACTTC CASRPTGGSYEQYF
- TRBJ1-5 TRBV15 - TGTGCCACCAGCAGATCCGCGGAAATCGAGTTTCAGCCCCAGCATTTT CATSRSAEIEFQPQHF
TRBD1 TRBJ2-2 TRBV7-3 - TGTGCCAGCAGTCGACAGGGGACCGGGGAGCTGTTTTTT CASSRQGTGELFF
TRBD2 TRBJ2-1 TRBV7-9 - TGTGCCAGCAGCCAAGGACTAGCCAATGAGCAGTTCTTC CASSQGLANEQFF
TRBD1 TRBJ1-6 TRBV7-9 once TGTGCCAGCAGCTCGGACAGGGACTATAATTCACCCCTCCACTTT CASSSDRDYNSPLHF
TRBD1 TRBJ2-5 TRBV24-1 - TGTGCCACCAGTGATGCCGGGGACAGGGGTGAGACCCAGTACTTC CATSDAGDRGETQYF
- TRBJ2-5 TRBV4-1 - TGCGCCAGCAGGGCTACAGGGGAGACCCAGTACTTC CASRATGETQYF
- TRBJ1-6 TRBV2 - TGTGCCAGCAGTCTGACTGACAGCGATTCACCCCTCCACTTT CASSLTDSDSPLHF
TRBD2 TRBJ2-3 TRBV28 few TGTGCCAGCAGTCTTGGACTAGCGGGACGGGGAGATACGCAGTATTTT CASSLGLAGRGDTQYF
- TRBJ1-2 TRBV19 - TGTGCCAGTAGTTGGAGGGCCCATGGCTACACCTTC CASSWRAHGYTF
TRBD1 TRBJ2-2 TRBV11-2 - TGTGCCAGCAGCTGGGGGACAGGAAACACCGGGGAGCTGTTTTTT CASSWGTGNTGELFF
- TRBJ1-5 TRBV7-2 - TGTGCCAGCAGCTTAGTTCGGGGGATGGGCAATCAGCCCCAGCATTTT CASSLVRGMGNQPQHF
- TRBJ2-7 TRBV4-1 - TGCGCCAGCAGCCGAGGAGGGCGCGAGCAGTACTTC CASSRGGREQYF
- TRBJ1-5 TRBV19 few TGTGCCAGTAGTACAGGGAATCAGCCCCAGCATTTT CASSTGNQPQHF
- TRBJ1-5 TRBV4-1 - TGCGCCAGCAGCCAAGGGATGCAGGACACTCAGCCCCAGCATTTT CASSQGMQDTQPQHF
- TRBJ2-2 TRBV9 - TGTGCCAGCAGCGTAGGGGCCCCATCCGCGAGTACCGGGGAGCTGTTTTTT CASSVGAPSASTGELFF
TRBD2 TRBJ2-2 TRBV5-4 - TGTGCCAGCAGCGGGGGACTAGCGGGAGGGCCCGACACCGGGGAGCTGTTTTTT CASSGGLAGGPDTGELFF
TRBD2 TRBJ2-1 TRBV7-3 - TGTGCCAGCAGTCCCGCCGGGACTACGGGCGGTGAGCAGTTCTTC CASSPAGTTGGEQFF
- TRBJ2-7 TRBV30 - TGTGCCTGGAGTGTACTGCAGCGGCCGGCCTACGAGCAGTACTTC CAWSVLQRPAYEQYF
- TRBJ1-3 TRBV5-1 - TGCGCCAGCAGCTTGGGAGGCACAAACACCATATATTTT CASSLGGTNTIYF
TRBD1 TRBJ1-2 TRBV10-3 - TGTGCCAGCCAGGGGGCGTCTGGTGGCTACACCTTC CASQGASGGYTF
- TRBJ1-3 TRBV6-2/TRBV6-3 - TGTGCCAGCAGTTACGGACAGCGACCCTCTGGAAACACCATATATTTT CASSYGQRPSGNTIYF
- TRBJ1-5 TRBV30 - TGTGCCTGGCAAAGAACGGGGGGAGGGCAGCCCCAGCATTTT CAWQRTGGGQPQHF
TRBD1 TRBJ1-2 TRBV11-2 - TGTGCCAGCAGCTCACAGGGGGACTATGGCTACACCTTC CASSSQGDYGYTF
- TRBJ2-1 TRBV6-5 once TGTGCCAGCCAACGGGACTCGAGCTCCTACAATGAGCAGTTCTTC CASQRDSSSYNEQFF